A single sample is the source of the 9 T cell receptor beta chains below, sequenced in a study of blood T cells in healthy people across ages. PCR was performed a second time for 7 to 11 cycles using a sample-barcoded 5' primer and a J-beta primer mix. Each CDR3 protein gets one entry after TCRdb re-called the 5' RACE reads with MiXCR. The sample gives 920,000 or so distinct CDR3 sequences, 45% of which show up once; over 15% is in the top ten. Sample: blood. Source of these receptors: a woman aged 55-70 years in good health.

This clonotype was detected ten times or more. The DNA for the CDR3 is TGCGCCAGCAGCAATCCGGGACAGTCCTACAATGAGCAGTTCTTC. Translation gives CASSNPGQSYNEQFF. This rearrangement joins TRBV5-1 to TRBJ2-1, with 7 nucleotides matching TRBD1. Germline V CDR1 and CDR2: SGHRS, YFSETQ. This CDR3 is 15 amino acids long. The trim removed 4 bases at V and 1 base at J, leaving 5 bases unmatched.

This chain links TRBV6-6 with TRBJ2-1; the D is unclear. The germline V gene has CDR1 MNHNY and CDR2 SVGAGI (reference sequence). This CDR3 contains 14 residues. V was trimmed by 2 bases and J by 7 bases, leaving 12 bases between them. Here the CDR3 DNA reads TGTGCCAGCAGTTACGCGAGTGTGGGGAATGAGCAGTTCTTC. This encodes CASSYASVGNEQFF.

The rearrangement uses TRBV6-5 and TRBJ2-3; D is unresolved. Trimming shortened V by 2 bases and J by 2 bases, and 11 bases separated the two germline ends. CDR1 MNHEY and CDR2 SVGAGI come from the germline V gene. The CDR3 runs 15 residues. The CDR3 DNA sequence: TGTGCCAGCAGTTACGGAGCCTTCAACACAGATACGCAGTATTTT. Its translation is CASSYGAFNTDTQYF.

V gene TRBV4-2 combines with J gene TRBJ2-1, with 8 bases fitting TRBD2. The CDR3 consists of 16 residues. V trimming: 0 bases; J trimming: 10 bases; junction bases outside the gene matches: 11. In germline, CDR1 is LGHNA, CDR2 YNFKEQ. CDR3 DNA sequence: TGTGCCAGCAGCCAAGACGGGGGACTAGAAGGCTACGAGCAGTTCTTC. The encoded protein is CASSQDGGLEGYEQFF.

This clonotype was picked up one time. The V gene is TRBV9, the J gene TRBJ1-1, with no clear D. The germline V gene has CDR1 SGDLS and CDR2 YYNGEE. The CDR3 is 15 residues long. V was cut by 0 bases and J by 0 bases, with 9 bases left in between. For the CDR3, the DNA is TGTGCCAGCAGCGTAGAGGCAGTTTTGAACACTGAAGCTTTCTTT. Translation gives CASSVEAVLNTEAFF.

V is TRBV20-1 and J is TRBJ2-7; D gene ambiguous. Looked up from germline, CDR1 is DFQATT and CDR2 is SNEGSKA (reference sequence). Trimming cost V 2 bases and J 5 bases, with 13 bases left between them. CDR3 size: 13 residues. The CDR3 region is CSARKMGTNEQYF. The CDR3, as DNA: TGCAGTGCTAGAAAGATGGGTACGAACGAGCAGTACTTC.

The CDR3 loop is CASSPLRSGGDYEQYF. CDR3 bases: TGTGCCAGCAGTCCCCTCCGATCAGGGGGAGATTACGAGCAGTACTTC. The V and J genes are TRBV28 and TRBJ2-7, with 7 nucleotides matching TRBD1. Germline trimming cut 5 bases from V and 4 bases from J; bases unmatched to any gene: 14. Per germline, CDR1 MDHEN and CDR2 SYDVKM. This CDR3 is built from 16 residues.

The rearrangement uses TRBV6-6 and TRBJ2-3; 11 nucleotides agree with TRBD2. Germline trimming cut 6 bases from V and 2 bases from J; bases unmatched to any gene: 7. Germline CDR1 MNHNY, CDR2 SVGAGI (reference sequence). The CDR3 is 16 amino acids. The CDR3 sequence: CASSRRLAGYTDTQYF. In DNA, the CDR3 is TGTGCCAGCAGCCGTCGACTAGCGGGGTACACAGATACGCAGTATTTT.

The CDR3 DNA reads TGTGCCAGCAGTTTAAGGACAGGGGGCTGGGAGACCCAGTACTTC. Translation: CASSLRTGGWETQYF. The chain carries TRBV12-3 or TRBV12-4 and TRBJ2-5; 11 positions match TRBD1. The CDR3 covers 15 residues. V lost 2 bases and J lost 5; bases outside the gene matches: 4.